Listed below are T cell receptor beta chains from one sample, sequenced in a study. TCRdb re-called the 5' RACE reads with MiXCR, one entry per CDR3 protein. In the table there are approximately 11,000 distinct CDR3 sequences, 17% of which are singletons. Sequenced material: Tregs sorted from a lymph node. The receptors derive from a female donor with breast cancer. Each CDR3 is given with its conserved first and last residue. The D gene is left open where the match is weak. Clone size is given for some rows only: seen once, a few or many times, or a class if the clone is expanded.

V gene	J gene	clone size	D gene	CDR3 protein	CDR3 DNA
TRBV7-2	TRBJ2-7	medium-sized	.	CASSLPQVYEQYF	TGTGCCAGCAGCTTGCCCCAGGTCTACGAGCAGTACTTC
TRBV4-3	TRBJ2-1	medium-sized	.	CASSQGRVRPEQFF	TGCGCCAGCAGCCAAGGGAGGGTTAGGCCTGAGCAGTTCTTC
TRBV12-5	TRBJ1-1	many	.	CASAPLGNTEAFF	TGTGCTAGTGCCCCTTTAGGGAACACTGAAGCTTTCTTT
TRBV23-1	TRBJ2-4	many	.	CASSPPGQTLAKNIQYF	TGCGCCAGCAGTCCTCCCGGACAGACCCTAGCCAAAAACATTCAGTACTTC
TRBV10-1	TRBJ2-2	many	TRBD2	CASSEGGSGAGELFF	TGCGCCAGCAGTGAGGGCGGGAGTGGTGCCGGGGAGCTGTTTTTT
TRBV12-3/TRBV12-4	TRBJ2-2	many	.	CASSSYGGQAGELFF	TGTGCCAGCAGTTCTTACGGGGGGCAGGCCGGGGAGCTGTTTTTT
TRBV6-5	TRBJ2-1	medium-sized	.	CASRTALVSAQYNEQFF	TGTGCCAGCAGGACAGCTTTAGTGTCAGCACAATACAATGAGCAGTTCTTC
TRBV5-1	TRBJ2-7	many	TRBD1	CASSSGQGIYEQYF	TGCGCCAGCAGCTCCGGACAGGGGATCTACGAGCAGTACTTC
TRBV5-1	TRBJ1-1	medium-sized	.	CASSLAGNTEAFF	TGCGCCAGCAGCTTGGCCGGGAACACTGAAGCTTTCTTT
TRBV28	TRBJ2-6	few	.	CASSFASSGANVLTF	TGTGCCAGCAGTTTCGCGAGCTCTGGGGCCAACGTCCTGACTTTC
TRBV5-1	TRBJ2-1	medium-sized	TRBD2	CASSLQPGLVNEQFF	TGCGCCAGCAGCTTGCAACCGGGACTAGTGAATGAGCAGTTCTTC
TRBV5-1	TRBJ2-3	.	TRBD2	CASSPSPGLAGPDTQYF	TGCGCCAGCAGCCCCTCCCCCGGGCTAGCGGGGCCAGATACGCAGTATTTT
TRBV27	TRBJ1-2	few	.	CASSTARGRNYGYTF	TGTGCCAGCAGTACCGCCAGGGGTCGTAACTATGGCTACACCTTC
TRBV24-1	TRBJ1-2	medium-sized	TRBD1	CATSEPPGQGSGYTF	TGTGCCACCAGTGAGCCGCCGGGACAGGGTTCTGGCTACACCTTC
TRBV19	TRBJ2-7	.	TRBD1	CASSTLGQGMYEQYF	TGTGCCAGTAGTACTCTGGGACAGGGGATGTACGAGCAGTACTTC